Shown below are 26 T cell receptor beta chains from a single sample sequenced in a study of CD8 T cells in Susac syndrome. The RNA, about 0.5 to 1 ug, was put through reverse transcription using random hexamers. TCRdb re-derived calls from the immunoSEQ multiplex PCR reads in MiXCR, one entry per CDR3 protein. The sample gives some 170,000 distinct CDR3 sequences, about 94% of which show up once; approximately 0.098% is in the top ten. Specimen: CD4+ T cells from PBMCs. The receptors were sampled from a human donor in good health.

This chain uses TRBV28 with TRBJ2-7, with D perhaps matching TRBD1 (5 bases). Trimming stripped 5 bases from V and 10 bases from J, with 18 bases between. Per the germline V gene, CDR1 is MDHEN and CDR2 is SYDVKM. The CDR3 totals 13 residues. This chain's CDR3 is CASSLDSLGLQYF. The CDR3 nucleotides read TGTGCCAGCAGTCTCGACAGCCTGGGCCTACAGTACTTC.

The rearrangement joins TRBV20-1 to TRBJ2-5, with D uncertain. This CDR3 has 10 residues. Trimming removed 5 bases at V and 5 bases at J, with 6 bases between. Germline CDR1 and CDR2: DFQATT and SNEGSKA (reference sequence). CDR3 in DNA: TGCAGTGCTGGCGTGGAGACCCAGTACTTC. As protein: CSAGVETQYF.

The J gene is TRBJ1-2, the V gene TRBV7-2; tentatively, D is TRBD1 (5 bases). V shed 4 bases and J shed 8 bases, with 17 bases lying between them. The CDR3 spans 14 residues. Germline V gives CDR1 SGHTA, CDR2 FQGNSA. The CDR3 sequence is CASSSISRVGGYTF. The CDR3 DNA is TGTGCCAGCAGCTCGATTAGCAGGGTAGGAGGCTACACCTTC.

This chain links TRBV3-1 with TRBJ1-2; D gene uncertain. V lost 1 base to trimming and J lost 7 bases, with 10 bases between them. Germline loops: CDR1 LGHDT, CDR2 YNNKEL (reference sequence). The CDR3 has 13 amino acids. The CDR3 DNA is TGTGCCAGCAGCCAAGGTCAGCTCGTTGGCTACACCTTC. It translates to CASSQGQLVGYTF.

The chain has TRBV6-5 and TRBJ2-5; 9 nucleotides agree with TRBD2. Germline values: CDR1 MNHEY, CDR2 SVGAGI. CDR3 length: 15 residues. V shed 2 bases, J shed 5 bases, and the junction held 6 bases outside the gene matches. For the CDR3, the DNA is TGTGCCAGCAGTTACGGGCTAGCGGGATCGGAGACCCAGTACTTC. Its protein product is CASSYGLAGSETQYF.

This rearrangement joins TRBV18 to TRBJ2-7, with 7 bases aligning to TRBD1. CDR1 and CDR2 (germline): KGHSH, LQKENI. Losses at the gene ends were 3 bases for V and 0 bases for J; bases not matched to a gene: 11. This CDR3 spans 17 amino acids. The CDR3 nucleotides are TGTGCCAGCTCACCGTCAGGACAGGCCCTCTCCTCCTACGAGCAGTACTTC. This gives the protein CASSPSGQALSSYEQYF. The variable domain in full, with the rest retrieved from reference TRBV18 and TRBJ2-7, is NAGVMQNPRHLVRRRGQEARLRCSPMKGHSHVYWYRQLPEEGLKFMVYLQKENIIDESGMPKERFSAEFPKEGPSILRIQQVVRGDSAAYFCASSPSGQALSSYEQYFGPGTRLTVT.

This clonotype was seen just once. V usage is TRBV9 and J usage is TRBJ2-7; 14 bases line up with TRBD2. CDR3 length equals 15 residues. The germline CDR1 and CDR2 sequences are SGDLS and YYNGEE. J was trimmed by 7 bases and V by 3 bases; bases with no gene match: 6. CDR3 nucleotide sequence: TGTGCCAGCAGCGCGACTAGCGGGAGGGTAGGAGAGCAGTACTTC. Amino acids: CASSATSGRVGEQYF.

The chain recombines TRBV9 with TRBJ2-1; possibly TRBD1 for D (6 bases). In germline, CDR1 is SGDLS, CDR2 YYNGEE. Trimming left V 5 bases short and J 5 bases short, with 17 bases between. This CDR3 has 15 residues. Here the CDR3 reads CASSTGQIADNEQFF. CDR3 nucleotide sequence: TGTGCCAGCAGTACAGGACAGATAGCTGACAATGAGCAGTTCTTC.

This clonotype was recorded once. This rearrangement joins TRBV27 to TRBJ1-2; 7 nucleotides line up with TRBD1. The CDR3 extends over 15 amino acids. The ends lost 3 bases at V and 6 bases at J; junction bases unmatched: 10. The germline CDR1 and CDR2 sequences are MNHEY and SMNVEV (reference sequence). This CDR3 is CASSFDRVGLNGYTF. The CDR3 DNA follows: TGTGCCAGCAGTTTCGACAGGGTGGGGCTGAATGGCTACACCTTC.

CDR3 loop: CASKTSGTVPYEQYF. CDR3 nucleotides: TGTGCCAGCAAAACTTCAGGGACAGTACCCTACGAGCAGTACTTC. The V and J genes are TRBV27 and TRBJ2-7, with 7 bases fitting TRBD1. The ends lost 7 bases at V and 2 bases at J; junction bases unmatched: 11. Germline values: CDR1 MNHEY, CDR2 SMNVEV (reference sequence). The CDR3 sequence is 15 residues long.

The chain has TRBV27 and TRBJ2-1; D gene unclear. The V gene's germline CDR1 is MNHEY and CDR2 SMNVEV (reference sequence). The CDR3 extends over 11 amino acids. Trimming left V 7 bases short and J 9 bases short, with 10 bases between. Here the CDR3 reads CASTRKGEQFF. The CDR3 DNA reads TGTGCCAGCACCAGAAAGGGTGAGCAGTTCTTC.

The chain combines TRBV19 with TRBJ2-1; D is undetermined. With 4 bases removed from V and 3 bases from J, the gap between germline ends came to 10 bases. The germline CDR1 and CDR2 sequences are LNHDA and SQIVND (reference sequence). The CDR3 covers 14 residues. CDR3 nucleotide sequence: TGTGCCAGTAGTACCACGGACCACTACAATGAGCAGTTCTTC. It translates to CASSTTDHYNEQFF.

The V and J genes are TRBV20-1 and TRBJ2-7; TRBD1 is a possible D gene (5 bases). From germline, CDR1 is DFQATT and CDR2 SNEGSKA (reference sequence). CDR3 size: 12 residues. Trimming cost V 3 bases and J 1 base, with 7 bases left between them. For the CDR3, the DNA is TGCAGTGCTAGGGCAGGGTCCTACGAGCAGTACTTC. This encodes CSARAGSYEQYF.

The rearrangement links TRBV30 to TRBJ1-1; D unresolved. CDR1 is GTSNPN, CDR2 SVGIG, per germline (reference sequence). CDR3 length: 13 amino acids. The ends were cut back, 0 bases at V and 11 bases at J, with 16 bases in the middle. The CDR3, as DNA: TGTGCCTGGAGTGTACTGGGAGGCCACGGGGCTTTCTTT. As protein: CAWSVLGGHGAFF.

This chain uses TRBV29-1 with TRBJ1-1; D ambiguous. Trimming removed 6 bases at V and 3 bases at J, with 17 bases between. The CDR3 sequence is 14 residues long. Per germline, CDR1 SQVTM and CDR2 ANQGSEA. CDR3 residues: CSVSGGNQDTEAFF. In DNA form, the CDR3 reads TGCAGCGTCTCTGGCGGTAACCAGGACACTGAAGCTTTCTTT.

The rearrangement joins TRBV24-1 to TRBJ1-3, with D tentatively TRBD1 (6 bases). Deletions cut 7 bases from V and 0 bases from J, with 15 bases between. CDR1 and CDR2 (germline): KGHDR, SFDVKD. CDR3 length equals 16 residues. CDR3 bases: TGTGCCACCAGACCAGGGGCCCAACGCTCTGGAAACACCATATATTTT. Its protein product is CATRPGAQRSGNTIYF.

Concerning this clonotype itself: Germline is not matched at one junction end, which may reflect a read error. The chain joins TRBV7-7 to TRBJ2-2; the match to TRBD2 covers 11 bases. CDR1 is SSHAT and CDR2 is FNYEAQ in the germline V gene (reference sequence). The CDR3 runs to 15 residues. CDR3 loop: CASSRTSGSVGELFF. CDR3 DNA sequence: TGTGCTAGCAGCCGAACTAGCGGGAGTGTCGGGGAGCTGTTTTTT.

The chain is built from TRBV4-3 and TRBJ2-1; 9 nucleotides match TRBD2. Germline V gene lookup returns CDR1 LGHNA and CDR2 YSLEER. The junction had 10 bases not matched to a gene; V was cut back by 8 bases and J by 5 bases. The CDR3 extends over 15 amino acids. CDR3 region: CASGLRLAGNNEQFF. The CDR3 region has the DNA TGCGCCAGCGGACTTAGGCTAGCGGGAAACAATGAGCAGTTCTTC.

J is TRBJ2-1 and V is TRBV25-1, with D uncertain. Germline loops: CDR1 MGHDK, CDR2 SYGVNS. This CDR3 has 14 amino acids. V was cut by 2 bases and J by 7 bases, with 12 bases left in between. CDR3 in amino acids: CASSEGYTRNEQFF. The CDR3 region has the DNA TGTGCCAGCAGTGAAGGCTACACCCGAAATGAGCAGTTCTTC.

In its sample, this clonotype was seen once. CDR3 nucleotide sequence: TGCAGTGCCAAGCACCCGGGACCCAAGGAGCAGTACTTC. Its protein product is CSAKHPGPKEQYF. V usage is TRBV20-1 and J usage is TRBJ2-7; D is possibly TRBD1 or TRBD2 (5 bases each). CDR1 and CDR2 (germline): DFQATT, SNEGSKA (reference sequence). This CDR3 has 13 amino acids. The V and J ends lost 6 bases and 7 bases respectively, with 19 bases between them.

This chain joins TRBV27 and TRBJ2-7, with 8 nucleotides matching TRBD2. The CDR3 consists of 15 residues. The germline CDR1 and CDR2 sequences are MNHEY and SMNVEV (reference sequence). Trimming removed 2 bases from V and 3 bases from J; junction bases left unmatched: 6. CDR3 loop: CASSLIPGLDYEQYF. CDR3 bases: TGTGCCAGCAGTTTAATTCCGGGACTAGACTACGAGCAGTACTTC.

This rearrangement joins TRBV25-1 to TRBJ2-2, with no clear D. Trimming removed 4 bases at V and 9 bases at J, with 9 bases between. The CDR3 runs 12 residues. The germline V gene has CDR1 MGHDK and CDR2 SYGVNS. CDR3 protein: CASSAHQRELFF. The CDR3 nucleotides read TGTGCCAGCAGTGCGCACCAGAGGGAGCTGTTTTTT.

The chain has TRBV20-1 and TRBJ2-5; TRBD2 matches at 12 bases. This CDR3 has 14 residues. Trimming took 5 bases from V and 3 from J; bases not matched to a gene: 4. CDR1 and CDR2 (germline): DFQATT, SNEGSKA (reference sequence). This chain's CDR3 is CSASGLAGKETQYF. DNA for the CDR3: TGCAGTGCTTCCGGACTAGCGGGAAAAGAGACCCAGTACTTC.

This chain joins TRBV12-5 and TRBJ1-2, with TRBD1 identical over 9 bases. Germline V gene data show CDR1 as LGHNT and CDR2 as FRNRAP. The V and J ends lost 6 bases and 8 bases, in that order; junction bases with no gene match: 7. The length of the CDR3 is 13 residues. The chain's CDR3 is CASGSQGAGGYTF. In DNA form, the CDR3 reads TGTGCTAGTGGGTCACAGGGGGCGGGCGGCTACACCTTC. Full variable domain (remainder filled in from reference TRBV12-5 and TRBJ1-2): DARVTQTPRHKVTEMGQEVTMRCQPILGHNTVFWYRQTMMQGLELLAYFRNRAPLDDSGMPKDRFSAEMPDATLATLKIQPSEPRDSAVYFCASGSQGAGGYTFGSGTRLTVV.

The chain has TRBV2 and TRBJ2-7, with D perhaps matching TRBD2 (6 bases). V lost 6 bases to trimming and J lost 2 bases, with 11 bases between them. The CDR3 contains 13 residues. Germline V lookup: CDR1 SNHLY, CDR2 FYNNEI. The CDR3 sequence: CASRVEGTYEQYF. The CDR3 DNA follows: TGTGCCAGCAGGGTGGAGGGGACCTACGAGCAGTACTTC. The full variable domain, with the rest looked up from reference TRBV2 and TRBJ2-7, is EPEVTQTPSHQVTQMGQEVILRCVPISNHLYFYWYRQILGQKVEFLVSFYNNEISEKSEIFDDQFSVERPDGSNFTLKIRSTKLEDSAMYFCASRVEGTYEQYFGPGTRLTVT.

The chain couples TRBV6-5 to TRBJ2-7, with 8 bases fitting TRBD1. The germline gives CDR1 MNHEY, CDR2 SVGAGI. The CDR3 loop spans 14 amino acids. V lost 1 base, J lost 7 bases, and 6 bases stayed unmatched. CDR3 amino acids: CASSYLGQEFEQYF. CDR3 in DNA: TGTGCCAGCAGTTACTTGGGACAGGAATTTGAGCAGTACTTC.